This T cell receptor beta chain came from a study of blood T cells in healthy people across ages. Study at large: In model experiments, template switching was able to capture about one barcoded beta molecule for every two T cells that were present.

Notes on this clonotype: Its antigen remains unidentified.

Overall study findings and caveats: Age advanced and TCR beta diversity per million T cells fell, roughly linearly.

PCR was performed a second time for about 7 to 11 cycles using a sample-barcoded 5' primer and a J-beta primer mix. With 12 random nucleotides, a template-switch adaptor tagged each individual cDNA molecule. TCRdb re-called the 5' RACE reads with MiXCR, one entry per CDR3 protein. The repertoire holds about 930,000 distinct CDR3 sequences, with roughly 28% as singletons. This sample was also put to use in a study of T cells of mothers and their children.

The sequence was collected from a woman between 40 and 50 years old in good health. Sequenced sample: blood.

The CDR3 loop is CASSLAPRDRGGSYEQYF. The CDR3 DNA is TGCGCCAGCAGCTTGGCCCCAAGGGACAGGGGAGGCTCCTACGAGCAGTACTTC. V usage is TRBV5-1 and J usage is TRBJ2-7; 10 bases align to TRBD1. The germline V gene encodes CDR1 SGHRS and CDR2 YFSETQ. J lost 0 bases, V lost 0 bases, and 9 bases had no gene match. There are 18 residues in the CDR3.